Given below is one T cell receptor beta chain in context. Its specificity is unknown. These data belong to a study of Ad26.COV2.S vaccination and SARS-CoV-2 variants. Study details: The COV1001 Ad26.COV2.S trial arm included the donor. Each vaccinee took Ad26.COV2.S intramuscularly, once or twice 56 days apart.

Using immunoSEQ multiplex PCR, the repertoire was profiled, and TCRdb retains in-frame clones only, with some absent. The sample consists of a few hundred thousand clones, around 87% of them appearing once. Broader study findings: Non-spike TCR breadth was similar in vaccine and placebo recipients.

Treatment in this sample: some 19 received Ad26.COV2.S at low or high dose, single or two shots; 5 received placebo; per-sample allocation not given. Specimen acquisition occurred on day 63 following the initial vaccine or placebo injection. Wuhan-strain spike was delivered by a replication-incompetent Ad26 vector. Specimen: peripheral blood, collected in a trial of Ad26.COV2.S vaccine versus placebo. The clonotype was recovered from a person between 18 and 65 years old who received the Ad26.COV2.S COVID-19 vaccine or a placebo.

CDR3 DNA sequence: TGTGCCAGCAGCTTTACAGCCACGCCAACTAATGAAAAACTGTTTTTT. The encoded protein is CASSFTATPTNEKLFF. The chain recombines TRBV7-9 with TRBJ1-4; D remains ambiguous. V was trimmed by 3 bases and J by 0 bases, leaving 11 bases between them. Germline V gene sequence: CDR1 SEHNR, CDR2 FQNEAQ (reference sequence). The CDR3 is made up of 16 amino acids.